Detailed here is one T cell receptor (beta chain). Antigen: not known. The sample originates from a study of cytomegalovirus exposure and HLA in healthy donors. General study results and limits: Three CMV-associated chains proved CMV antigen-specific in vitro. Many donors carried some public TCRs, although rarity characterized most TCR sequences. It was taken for granted in presence/absence analyses that sequencing depth across donors was roughly uniform.

The PCR made use of 60 Vbeta and 13 Jbeta primers. Clones were sequenced by immunoSEQ multiplex PCR, and TCRdb holds only the in-frame ones, with some missing. The sample includes about 200,000 clones, over 75% of them seen just once. The CDR3 has 17 amino acids. Per the germline V gene, CDR1 is MNHNS and CDR2 is SASEGT. Trimming removed 3 bases from V and 0 bases from J; junction bases left unmatched: 3. This rearrangement joins TRBV6-1 to TRBJ2-6, with 9 bases matching TRBD1. Sequencing used PBMCs. This clonotype was sampled from a young man in good health and CMV-seronegative. The CDR3 spells CASSEGQGYSGANVLTF. The CDR3 DNA reads as TGTGCCAGCAGTGAGGGACAGGGCTACTCTGGGGCCAACGTCCTGACTTTC.